A selection of T cell receptor beta chains follows, all from one sample in a study of shared clonotypes between healthy human individuals. Libraries were prepared by immunoSEQ multiplex PCR; TCRdb keeps only in-frame clonotypes and omits some of them. Of roughly 1 million clones in the sample, approximately 70% were seen once. What was sequenced was memory CD4+ T cells sorted from blood. The receptors shown here come from a man between 18 and 35 years old in good health. Both conserved end residues are part of each CDR3. A D gene is named only where the DNA matches it firmly. A row's size may be missing; if present it is once, few, many or a size class.

size	V	D	J	CDR3	DNA
-	TRBV5-6	TRBD1	TRBJ2-5	CASSLGQGVETQYF	TGTGCCAGCAGCTTGGGACAGGGAGTAGAGACCCAGTACTTC
-	TRBV4-1	TRBD1	TRBJ2-1	CASSIWDRGDEQFF	TGCGCCAGCAGCATATGGGACAGGGGAGATGAGCAGTTCTTC
-	TRBV6-6	-	TRBJ1-6	CASSYSIQGDSPLHF	TGTGCCAGCAGTTACTCGATTCAGGGTGATTCACCCCTCCACTTT
-	TRBV12-5	TRBD1	TRBJ1-5	CASGLILGTGNSNQPQHF	TGTGCTAGTGGTTTGATCCTCGGGACAGGGAATAGCAATCAGCCCCAGCATTTT
-	TRBV7-2	-	TRBJ2-7	CASSLGRSSYEQYF	TGTGCCAGCAGCTTAGGCAGGAGCTCCTACGAGCAGTACTTC
once	TRBV5-4	TRBD2	TRBJ2-3	CASSFRTSGGADTQYF	TGTGCCAGCAGCTTCCGGACTAGCGGGGGGGCAGATACGCAGTATTTT
-	TRBV9	-	TRBJ2-3	CASSVGSGRTDTQYF	TGTGCCAGCAGCGTAGGAAGCGGTCGCACAGATACGCAGTATTTT
few	TRBV11-3	TRBD1	TRBJ2-1	CASSRGQSYNEQFF	TGTGCCAGCAGCCGGGGACAGTCCTACAATGAGCAGTTCTTC
-	TRBV7-8	-	TRBJ2-5	CASSLLWGLETQYF	TGTGCCAGCAGCCTTCTTTGGGGGCTGGAGACCCAGTACTTC
-	TRBV7-2	TRBD1	TRBJ2-1	CASFRDSLEIYNEQFF	TGTGCCAGCTTCCGGGACAGCCTAGAAATCTACAATGAGCAGTTCTTC
-	TRBV18	-	TRBJ1-1	CASSRGTANTEAFF	TGTGCCAGCTCTCGTGGGACGGCGAACACTGAAGCTTTCTTT
-	TRBV30	-	TRBJ2-3	CAWSDKGNTQYF	TGTGCCTGGAGTGATAAGGGAAATACGCAGTATTTT
-	TRBV10-2	-	TRBJ1-2	CASRGSFYGYTF	TGCGCCAGCAGGGGCAGTTTCTATGGCTACACCTTC
once	TRBV5-4	TRBD1	TRBJ1-1	CAWKVTGQTEAFF	TGTGCCTGGAAAGTGACAGGGCAGACTGAAGCTTTCTTT
once	TRBV5-1	-	TRBJ2-5	CASSPPLGAAETQYF	TGCGCCAGCAGCCCTCCCCTGGGGGCAGCAGAGACCCAGTACTTC
-	TRBV28	-	TRBJ1-2	CASSGGGPSWGYGYTF	TGTGCCAGCAGTGGGGGGGGTCCCTCCTGGGGATATGGCTACACCTTC
-	TRBV11-2	TRBD2	TRBJ2-1	CASSPVALAGVGEQFF	TGTGCCAGCAGCCCAGTAGCCCTAGCGGGAGTAGGTGAGCAGTTCTTC
-	TRBV7-4	TRBD1	TRBJ1-2	CASSLLTGGHLRGYTF	TGTGCCAGCAGTTTATTGACAGGGGGACACCTAAGGGGCTACACCTTC
-	TRBV28	-	TRBJ2-5	CASSLLWETQYF	TGTGCCAGCAGTCTCCTGTGGGAGACCCAGTACTTC
-	TRBV7-2	TRBD1	TRBJ2-7	CASSLVGQGAYEQYF	TGTGCCAGCAGCTTAGTGGGACAGGGGGCCTACGAGCAGTACTTC
-	TRBV28	-	TRBJ2-7	CASTRGGDTYEQYF	TGTGCCAGCACGAGGGGCGGGGATACCTACGAGCAGTACTTC
-	TRBV6-1	TRBD2	TRBJ2-3	CASNVGRAADTQYF	TGTGCCAGCAATGTCGGGAGGGCGGCGGATACGCAGTATTTT
few	TRBV19	-	TRBJ2-2	CASSLGNTGELFF	TGTGCCAGTAGTCTGGGGAACACCGGGGAGCTGTTTTTT
-	TRBV6-4	-	TRBJ2-2	CASSDRNTGELFF	TGTGCCAGCAGTGACCGGAACACCGGGGAGCTGTTTTTT